This TCR beta chain was profiled in a study of blood T cell repertoires in COVID-19. Study details: Samples taken during acute and convalescent COVID-19 were collected in the United States, Italy and Spain.

As originally analysed: Amplification of reference gene primers provided the estimated nucleated cell counts. Here immunoSEQ multiplex PCR was the method, and the copy in TCRdb shows in-frame clones only, minus some. That table supplies the V and J calls and clone size; D and trimming were determined from the DNA. The data contain a few hundred thousand clones, about 89% of them singletons. Trimming took 2 bases from V and 2 from J; bases not matched to a gene: 9. This CDR3 spans 17 amino acids. CDR1 and CDR2 (germline): SGHKS, YYEKEE (reference sequence). Clinical history reported by participants formed the basis on which cohorts were assigned.

This chain connects TRBV5-5 to TRBJ1-1, with TRBD1 matching over 10 bases. This receptor was taken from a human donor in a cohort exposed to, infected with or recovered from COVID-19 (not recorded which). The donor label of this sample is uncertain. Sequencing input: PBMCs or T cells enriched from blood (not recorded which). CDR3 DNA sequence: TGTGCCAGCAGCTTAAACCCGACAGGGGGCCTTAACACTGAAGCTTTCTTT. Protein product: CASSLNPTGGLNTEAFF.